This TCR beta chain was identified during a study of metastatic and nonmetastatic thyroid tumors. The germline gives CDR1 SGDLS, CDR2 YYNGEE. This CDR3 is built from 12 residues. Deletions cut 4 bases from V and 1 base from J, with 6 bases between. Through MiXCR, TCRdb re-clonotyped the PCR reads. The sample has tens of thousands of clones; roughly 20% are singletons. This clone was counted at least ten times. A much larger clone differs by one base, so this may be a read error. None of the patients had undergone any treatment ahead of thyroid surgery. This sequence was found in a female donor with papillary thyroid cancer or a benign thyroid nodule (not recorded which). Some clones in this sample may be carry-over from other donors' samples. The chain carries TRBV9 and TRBJ2-7, with D uncertain. Sample: adjacent normal tissue. The CDR3 region is CASSPGSYEQYF. The CDR3 bases are TGTGCCAGCAGCCCCGGGTCCTACGAGCAGTACTTC.